The entry below describes one TCR beta chain. Its antigen is unknown. The data were obtained in a study of T-cell memory formation after mild COVID-19. Notes on the study in general: Mainly in CM and EM were contracting CD4+ clones; CD8+ were in EMRA. Whereas later expanders leaned CD4+, clones contracting day 15 to 85 showed a balanced CD4/CD8 makeup. The authors left the SARS-CoV-2 specificity of second-wave clones peaking on day 37 unconfirmed.

With V trimmed by 4 bases and J by 7 bases, 8 bases remained unmatched. The germline CDR1 and CDR2 sequences are MGHRA and YSYEKL. This CDR3 comprises 16 residues. 5'RACE with constant-segment primers yielded barcoded, UMI-tagged TCR alpha and TCR beta cDNA libraries. Via MiXCR, TCRdb re-called the 5' RACE reads, giving one row per CDR3 protein. The table includes roughly 410,000 distinct CDR3 sequences, roughly 24% detected once. The chain couples TRBV4-1 to TRBJ1-6, with 9 bases identical to TRBD1. This TCR was sampled from an adult woman who had mild COVID-19 (a few samples of this study predate the infection). Cell type and time point are not known. Sequencing input: PBMCs or a T cell subset sorted from them (not recorded which). The CDR3 DNA reads TGCGCCAGCAGCCTCCGGGACAGGGCAGGGAATTCACCCCTCCACTTT. It specifies CASSLRDRAGNSPLHF.